A single sample is the source of the 31 T cell receptor beta chains below, sequenced in a study of T cells in Graves' hyperthyroidism and ophthalmopathy. What was amplified from RNA transcripts were TCR beta CDR3 regions. TCR CDR3 underwent first-round RT-PCR with the HTBI primer set. Using its own MiXCR run on the multiplex PCR reads, TCRdb lists one record per CDR3 protein. The sample includes roughly 170,000 distinct CDR3 sequences, about 9.4% seen only once; the top ten take approximately 20%. The sequenced material came from blood. The receptors were sampled from a woman aged 18-29 years with Graves' hyperthyroidism that later progressed to Graves' ophthalmopathy.

This clonotype was observed many times. This chain links TRBV7-8 with TRBJ1-2; 8 bases line up with TRBD1. CDR3 length equals 13 residues. Germline CDR1 SGHVS, CDR2 FQNEAQ. V lost 6 bases and J lost 7; bases outside the gene matches: 7. The CDR3 DNA follows: TGTGCCAGCAGGCCCGACAGGGGAAGTGGCTACACCTTC. Protein product: CASRPDRGSGYTF.

The sample holds a few counts of this clonotype. V is TRBV20-1 and J is TRBJ1-2; possible D gene TRBD1, 5 bases. Germline V gene data show CDR1 as DFQATT and CDR2 as SNEGSKA (reference sequence). Trimming shortened V by 6 bases and J by 6 bases, and 26 bases separated the two germline ends. The CDR3 spans 16 residues. CDR3 in amino acids: CSAPKPQRGGEDGYTF. CDR3 DNA sequence: TGCAGTGCACCCAAACCCCAAAGGGGAGGGGAGGATGGCTACACCTTC.

For this clonotype: This CDR3 fails to terminate in the conserved phenylalanine or tryptophan, so it likely reflects a read error. This rearrangement joins TRBV20-1 to TRBJ2-1, with D possibly TRBD2 on 7 matching bases. V was clipped by 3 bases and J by 4 bases, with 22 bases between them. This CDR3 has 17 amino acids. CDR1 is DFQATT and CDR2 is SNEGSKA in the germline V gene (reference sequence). This chain's CDR3 is CSASDFRVGGLYNEQFS. DNA of the CDR3: TGCAGTGCTAGTGACTTTCGGGTGGGGGGGCTTTACAATGAGCAGTTCTCC.

This clonotype appeared many times. The CDR3 region has the DNA TGTGCCAGCAGAGGGACAGGGTTGGATGGCTACACCTTC. Translating gives CASRGTGLDGYTF. The V call is TRBV6-2 or TRBV6-3, the J call TRBJ1-2, with 9 nucleotides matching TRBD1. This CDR3 is built from 13 residues. Per germline, CDR1 MNHEY and CDR2 SVGEGT. After removal of 6 bases from V and 6 bases from J, the junction contained 5 bases not matched to a gene.

The V gene is TRBV20-1, the J gene TRBJ2-1, with 11 bases lining up with TRBD2. CDR1 is DFQATT and CDR2 is SNEGSKA in the germline V gene (reference sequence). This CDR3 region has 13 residues. The trim removed 4 bases at V and 6 bases at J, leaving 2 bases unmatched. The CDR3 sequence is CSAMGLAANEQFF. DNA for the CDR3: TGCAGTGCTATGGGACTAGCGGCCAATGAGCAGTTCTTC.

The chain is built from TRBV7-3 and TRBJ2-5; D gene unclear. V gave up 0 bases and J gave up 5 bases, with 13 bases separating them. CDR1 is SGHTA, CDR2 FQGTGA, per germline. The CDR3 runs to 15 residues. The CDR3 loop reads CASSLTTGNAETQYF. The DNA of the CDR3 is TGTGCCAGCAGCTTAACAACGGGTAACGCGGAGACCCAGTACTTC. Based on the CDR3 plus reference TRBV7-3 and TRBJ2-5, the full variable domain is GAGVSQTPSNKVTEKGKYVELRCDPISGHTALYWYRQSLGQGPEFLIYFQGTGAADDSGLPNDRFFAVRPEGSVSTLKIQRTERGDSAVYLCASSLTTGNAETQYFGPGTRLLVL.

To note about this clonotype: This may stem from a read error, because a much larger clone lies one nucleotide away. The chain couples TRBV5-6 to TRBJ1-2; tentatively, D is TRBD1 (6 bases). The V gene's germline CDR1 is SGHDT and CDR2 YYEEEE. The CDR3 runs to 13 residues. The CDR3 is CASSFRQASAYAF. CDR3 DNA sequence: TGTGCCAGCAGCTTTCGACAGGCCTCTGCCTACGCCTTC.

At least ten counts were recorded for this clonotype. The CDR3 reads CATSALGLAGPTANTGELFF. CDR3 bases: TGTGCCACCAGTGCGCTGGGACTAGCGGGCCCGACCGCGAACACCGGGGAGCTGTTTTTT. The V gene is TRBV24-1, the J gene TRBJ2-2, with 12 bases that match TRBD2. The germline V gene has CDR1 KGHDR and CDR2 SFDVKD. The CDR3 contains 20 residues. V was pared by 5 bases and J by 0 bases, with 12 bases of the junction left unmatched.

The V call is TRBV3-1, the J call TRBJ1-6; unclear D gene. This CDR3 is built from 17 residues. The V end was cut by 2 bases, the J end by 0 bases, with 11 bases between. Per the germline V gene, CDR1 is LGHDT and CDR2 is YNNKEL (reference sequence). CDR3 protein: CASSQKGFSSYNSPLHF. The CDR3 bases are TGTGCCAGCAGCCAAAAAGGTTTTAGCTCCTATAATTCACCCCTCCACTTT.

This clonotype was found many times. The chain is built from TRBV7-6 and TRBJ2-3; D gene ambiguous. CDR1 is SGHVS, CDR2 FNYEAQ, per germline. This CDR3 contains 15 residues. V was clipped by 2 bases and J by 3 bases, with 12 bases between them. CDR3 nucleotides: TGTGCCAGCAGCTTAACATGGAAACAGACAGATACGCAGTATTTT. Translation gives CASSLTWKQTDTQYF.

The table lists this clonotype with many counts. This rearrangement joins TRBV20-1 to TRBJ2-7; no reliable D call. CDR3 size: 13 residues. Trimming cost V 6 bases and J 3 bases, with 15 bases left between them. Germline assignment: CDR1 DFQATT and CDR2 SNEGSKA (reference sequence). The CDR3 DNA reads as TGCAGTGCAGGGATTGCTGACAACTACGAGCAGTACTTC. Translating gives CSAGIADNYEQYF.

This clonotype has a count of ten or more. The rearrangement joins TRBV28 to TRBJ1-2, with 9 bases aligning to TRBD1. The CDR3 has 14 residues. The V gene's germline CDR1 is MDHEN and CDR2 SYDVKM. J was trimmed by 4 bases and V by 2 bases; bases with no gene match: 2. In DNA, the CDR3 is TGTGCCAGCAGTTTAGGGACAGGGATCTATGGCTACACCTTC. Protein: CASSLGTGIYGYTF.

As concerns this clonotype: The junction shows a germline mismatch at one end, possibly a read error. The V and J genes are TRBV12-3 or TRBV12-4 and TRBJ2-5; D perhaps matches TRBD1 (5 bases). The CDR3 consists of 15 residues. CDR3 region: CANSWGGRYEETQYF. DNA of the CDR3: TGTGCCAACAGTTGGGGCGGTCGATATGAAGAGACCCAGTACTTC.

This clonotype has just a few counts. Germline and junction disagree at one end, which may indicate a read error. V is TRBV28 and J is TRBJ1-5; D call uncertain. The CDR3 spans 14 residues. Germline lookup yields CDR1 MDHEN and CDR2 SYDVKM. The CDR3 sequence: CVSTRTYSNQPQHF. Written as DNA, the CDR3 is TGTGTCAGCACCAGGACCTATAGCAATCAGCCCCAGCATTTT.

This clonotype appeared many times. Germline is not matched at one junction end, which may reflect a read error. V is TRBV6-1 and J is TRBJ1-2; D is perhaps TRBD1 (5 bases). The germline gives CDR1 MNHNS, CDR2 SASEGT. The CDR3 spans 13 residues. The CDR3 sequence: CASKLVGTLGRAF. DNA for the CDR3: TGTGCCAGCAAGCTGGTAGGGACTCTTGGTCGTGCCTTC.

This clonotype occurred many times. J is TRBJ1-1 and V is TRBV6-5; the D is unclear. The CDR3 has 14 amino acids. The germline CDR1 and CDR2 sequences are MNHEY and SVGAGI. Trimming took 2 bases from V and 4 from J, leaving 11 bases between them. The CDR3 loop is CASSYAGLGTEAFF. As DNA, the CDR3 is TGTGCCAGCAGTTACGCCGGGCTTGGCACTGAAGCTTTCTTT.

J is TRBJ1-4 and V is TRBV4-1; 10 positions match TRBD1. The CDR3 spans 16 residues. The ends lost 5 bases at V and 7 bases at J; junction bases unmatched: 10. The germline V gene encodes CDR1 MGHRA and CDR2 YSYEKL. CDR3: CASSNPPRDRGEKLFF. CDR3 in DNA: TGCGCCAGCAGCAACCCCCCTCGGGACAGGGGTGAAAAACTGTTTTTT.

This clonotype has a count of ten or more. The chain is built from TRBV4-1 and TRBJ2-3, with D perhaps TRBD2 (5 bases). The length of the CDR3 is 17 residues. The V end lost 4 bases, the J end lost 1 base, and 18 bases lay between the germline ends. Germline assignment: CDR1 MGHRA and CDR2 YSYEKL. CDR3 residues: CASSRLRLLSRTDTQYF. The DNA for the CDR3 is TGCGCCAGCAGCCGACTTAGACTACTCTCTCGCACAGATACGCAGTATTTT.

This clonotype was counted many times. The V and J genes are TRBV5-1 and TRBJ1-1; D gene uncertain. Trimming removed 4 bases at V and 1 base at J, with 8 bases between. Germline V gives CDR1 SGHRS, CDR2 YFSETQ. The CDR3 extends over 13 amino acids. The CDR3 region is CASSIQENTEAFF. The CDR3, as DNA: TGCGCCAGCAGCATCCAGGAGAACACTGAAGCTTTCTTT.

This clonotype has more than one count but fewer than ten. One end of the junction is discordant with germline, which a read error may explain. The rearrangement joins TRBV4-2 to TRBJ1-1, with D hard to call. CDR3 length: 14 residues. CDR1 is LGHNA, CDR2 YNFKEQ, per germline. CDR3 DNA: TGTGCCAGCAGCCAAGATCAAGAGATGACTGGAGCTTTCTTT. Translation: CASSQDQEMTGAFF.

This clonotype was picked up many times. The J gene is TRBJ2-1, the V gene TRBV30, with D possibly matching TRBD2 (6 bases). Trimming left V 5 bases short and J 8 bases short, with 19 bases between. Germline-derived CDR1 and CDR2 are GTSNPN and SVGIG (reference sequence). This CDR3 is 14 amino acids long. The CDR3 nucleotides read TGTGCCTGGGGGACCGGGACGGGGGTGGATGAGCAGTTCTTC. This translates into CAWGTGTGVDEQFF.

The V and J genes are TRBV9 and TRBJ2-3; 8 positions match TRBD2. CDR3 size: 14 residues. Trimming removed 3 bases from V and 6 bases from J; junction bases left unmatched: 6. Germline values: CDR1 SGDLS, CDR2 YYNGEE. CDR3 residues: CASSDRLATDTQYF. The CDR3 bases are TGTGCCAGCAGCGACCGACTAGCGACGGATACGCAGTATTTT. Together with reference TRBV9 and TRBJ2-3, the CDR3 gives the full variable domain: DSGVTQTPKHLITATGQRVTLRCSPRSGDLSVYWYQQSLDQGLQFLIQYYNGEERAKGNILERFSAQQFPDLHSELNLSSLELGDSALYFCASSDRLATDTQYFGPGTRLTVL.

This clonotype was seen ten or more times. This chain links TRBV5-8 with TRBJ1-1, with D unclear. The CDR3 has 13 residues. Germline V gives CDR1 SGHTS, CDR2 YDEGEE. V gave up 0 bases and J gave up 5 bases, with 8 bases separating them. CDR3 DNA sequence: TGTGCCAGCAGCTTGGGCAGCCCGACTGAAGCTTTCTTT. Translating gives CASSLGSPTEAFF.

This clonotype occurred many times. This chain joins TRBV6-4 and TRBJ1-1; the D gene is possibly TRBD1 (5 bases). Trimming cost V 0 bases and J 2 bases, with 13 bases left between them. Germline CDR1 and CDR2: MRHNA and SNTAGT. The CDR3 is made up of 16 amino acids. This CDR3 reads CASSDSSQGFNTEAFF. CDR3 DNA: TGTGCCAGCAGTGACTCGAGTCAGGGTTTCAACACTGAAGCTTTCTTT.

This clonotype appeared many times. The J gene is TRBJ2-1, the V gene TRBV19; D gene ambiguous. The CDR3 extends over 15 amino acids. Germline CDR1 is LNHDA and CDR2 is SQIVND (reference sequence). V was pared by 3 bases and J by 0 bases, with 9 bases between. CDR3 loop: CASSISPSSYNEQFF. The CDR3 bases are TGTGCCAGTAGTATTAGCCCGAGCTCCTACAATGAGCAGTTCTTC.

This clonotype was observed many times. The V call is TRBV25-1, the J call TRBJ2-2, with D perhaps TRBD1 (5 bases). V was cut by 7 bases and J by 2 bases, with 11 bases left in between. The germline CDR1 and CDR2 sequences are MGHDK and SYGVNS. The CDR3 sequence is 14 residues long. DNA for the CDR3: TGTGCCAGCACCGGCAGGGAAAACACCGGGGAGCTGTTTTTT. Protein product: CASTGRENTGELFF.

This clonotype was seen repeatedly, ten times or more. The CDR3 nucleotides read TGTGCCTGGTCTAAGGACCGGATCTTCAATGAGCAGTTCTTC. Translating gives CAWSKDRIFNEQFF. The gene calls are TRBV30 and TRBJ2-1; D not certain. In germline, CDR1 is GTSNPN, CDR2 SVGIG (reference sequence). The V gene lost 5 bases and the J gene lost 6 bases, with 17 bases spanning the gap. The CDR3 is made up of 14 amino acids.

In its sample, this clonotype was seen many times. The rearrangement links TRBV27 to TRBJ1-5; D remains unclear. V lost 5 bases and J lost 7, with 15 bases in between. The CDR3 length is 14 residues. Per germline, CDR1 MNHEY and CDR2 SMNVEV (reference sequence). CDR3 nucleotide sequence: TGTGCCAGCAGTCCCCTAGACAAACGACAGCCCCAGCATTTT. Encoded protein: CASSPLDKRQPQHF.

The chain uses TRBV6-1 and TRBJ2-5; D possibly corresponds to TRBD1 (6 bases). This CDR3 comprises 16 residues. The V gene's germline CDR1 is MNHNS and CDR2 SASEGT. Trimming took 5 bases from V and 1 from J, leaving 17 bases between them. CDR3 in DNA: TGTGCCAGCAGTATAACAGGGACCGGGACCCAAGAGACCCAGTACTTC. Its translation is CASSITGTGTQETQYF.

This clonotype was found many times. J is TRBJ1-5 and V is TRBV18; 9 bases align to TRBD1. After removal of 5 bases from V and 4 bases from J, the junction contained 3 bases not matched to a gene. Germline assignment: CDR1 KGHSH and CDR2 LQKENI. This CDR3 has 14 residues. The CDR3 is CASSIQGANQPQHF. CDR3 DNA sequence: TGTGCCAGCTCAATACAGGGGGCGAATCAGCCCCAGCATTTT.

This clonotype came up many times. The rearrangement uses TRBV7-3 and TRBJ1-1; TRBD1 matches at 10 bases. Per germline, CDR1 SGHTA and CDR2 FQGTGA. The V segment lost 2 bases and the J segment 5 bases; nucleotides outside the gene matches: 2. This CDR3 is built from 14 residues. Here the CDR3 reads CASSLGDRGTEAFF. DNA of the CDR3: TGTGCCAGCAGCTTAGGGGACAGGGGTACTGAAGCTTTCTTT.